The 16 T cell receptor beta chains below all came from one sample that was sequenced in a study of cytomegalovirus exposure and HLA in healthy donors. PCR used 60 Vbeta primers and 13 Jbeta primers. TCRdb keeps only in-frame clones here, not all; method: immunoSEQ multiplex PCR. The sample contains about 150,000 clones, about 75% of which appear only once. Sequenced input: PBMCs. The receptors were sampled from a man aged 60-69 years in good health and CMV-seronegative.

In its sample, this clone was seen a few times. The rearrangement uses TRBV5-1 and TRBJ2-1; 16 bases fit TRBD2. With 4 bases clipped from V and 7 bases from J, the junction kept 5 bases outside the gene matches. CDR1 is SGHRS, CDR2 YFSETQ, per germline. The CDR3 has 16 amino acids. The CDR3 DNA is TGCGCCAGCAGCCCTGGGACTAGCGGGAGGGGAAATGAGCAGTTCTTC. The encoded protein is CASSPGTSGRGNEQFF.

The rearrangement links TRBV10-3 to TRBJ1-1; tentative D call: TRBD1 (6 bases). From germline, CDR1 is ENHRY and CDR2 SYGVKD. The V end was cut by 10 bases, the J end by 3 bases, with 15 bases between. The CDR3 loop spans 13 amino acids. The CDR3 DNA reads as TGTGCCAGGCAACAGGGTCGGGACACTGAAGCTTTCTTT. Residues: CARQQGRDTEAFF.

This clone was picked up a small number of times. The rearrangement links TRBV19 to TRBJ1-2; TRBD1 is a possible D gene (6 bases). Trimming took off 4 bases at V and 2 bases at J, with 11 bases between the two ends. The CDR3 sequence is 14 residues long. CDR1 and CDR2 (germline): LNHDA, SQIVND (reference sequence). The CDR3 sequence is CASSTHRVNYGYTF. The DNA for the CDR3 is TGTGCCAGTAGTACGCACAGGGTGAACTATGGCTACACCTTC.

The V and J genes are TRBV27 and TRBJ1-1; D is possibly TRBD1 (5 bases). This CDR3 comprises 15 residues. Germline-derived CDR1 and CDR2 are MNHEY and SMNVEV (reference sequence). V was shortened by 3 bases and J by 4 bases, with 15 bases between the two germline ends. CDR3 coding DNA: TGTGCCAGCAGTTTTTCCGGGACGGAGGGCACTGAAGCTTTCTTT. Encoded protein: CASSFSGTEGTEAFF.

The chain has TRBV7-9 and TRBJ1-1, with D hard to call. V lost 2 bases, J lost 3 bases, and 13 bases lay in between. This CDR3 has 15 amino acids. The germline V gene encodes CDR1 SEHNR and CDR2 FQNEAQ (reference sequence). CDR3 sequence (DNA): TGTGCCAGCAGCTTAACTGGTTTTTTGGACACTGAAGCTTTCTTT. Translating it yields CASSLTGFLDTEAFF.

The rearrangement uses TRBV5-4 and TRBJ2-4; 10 nucleotides align to TRBD2. Germline CDR1 and CDR2: SGHNT and YYREEE (reference sequence). Trimming cost V 0 bases and J 0 bases; bases outside gene matches: 6. CDR3 length equals 18 residues. In nucleotides, the CDR3 is TGTGCCAGCAGCTTGGGCGGGACTAGCGAACTAGCCAAAAACATTCAGTACTTC. This gives the protein CASSLGGTSELAKNIQYF.

The gene calls are TRBV18 and TRBJ2-5; TRBD2 might be the D (6 bases). The CDR3 covers 14 residues. The germline V gene has CDR1 KGHSH and CDR2 LQKENI. Deletions cut 0 bases from V and 5 bases from J, with 10 bases between. The CDR3, as DNA: TGTGCCAGCTCACCACCCGGGGGAATGGAGACCCAGTACTTC. The encoded protein is CASSPPGGMETQYF.

The V and J genes are TRBV2 and TRBJ2-2; TRBD2 agrees at 7 bases. Germline loops: CDR1 SNHLY, CDR2 FYNNEI. The CDR3 spans 13 residues. The V and J ends lost 7 bases and 5 bases, in that order; junction bases with no gene match: 4. The CDR3 DNA follows: TGTGCCAGCACAGAGGGAGGGACCGGGGAGCTGTTTTTT. Encoded protein: CASTEGGTGELFF.

The chain uses TRBV7-9 and TRBJ2-3; a weak D match, TRBD1 (5 bases). Germline CDR1 reads SEHNR; CDR2 reads FQNEAQ (reference sequence). There are 16 residues in the CDR3. V lost 5 bases and J lost 2, with 17 bases in between. CDR3 nucleotides: TGTGCCAGCAGCCTTCAACCCAGGGTATCCACAGATACGCAGTATTTT. Amino acids: CASSLQPRVSTDTQYF.

CDR3 bases: TGTGCCAGCAGCTTAGTGGGCAGGTCCGAGGAGACCCAGTACTTC. This codes for CASSLVGRSEETQYF. The chain links TRBV7-9 to TRBJ2-5; no reliable D call. The CDR3 length is 15 residues. The germline V gene encodes CDR1 SEHNR and CDR2 FQNEAQ (reference sequence). The V end lost 1 base, the J end lost 5 bases, and 14 bases lay between the germline ends.

V is TRBV27 and J is TRBJ2-7; TRBD1 might be the D (6 bases). Germline values: CDR1 MNHEY, CDR2 SMNVEV (reference sequence). Trimming cost V 5 bases and J 4 bases, with 6 bases left between them. CDR3 size: 11 residues. CDR3 amino acids: CASSGQYEQYF. CDR3 sequence (DNA): TGTGCCAGCAGTGGACAGTACGAGCAGTACTTC.

CDR3: CASSQGYSEAFF. DNA for the CDR3: TGTGCCAGCAGCCAAGGCTACAGCGAAGCTTTCTTT. The genes are TRBV14 and TRBJ1-1; D is ambiguous. Germline CDR1 and CDR2: SGHDN and FVKESK. This CDR3 contains 12 residues. V gave up 1 base and J gave up 8 bases, with 8 bases separating them.

CDR3 protein: CASSKDRGREKLFF. The CDR3 region has the DNA TGTGCCAGCAGCAAGGACAGGGGGCGCGAAAAACTGTTTTTT. This rearrangement joins TRBV5-6 to TRBJ1-4; 11 nucleotides line up with TRBD1. Losses at the gene ends were 4 bases for V and 8 bases for J; bases not matched to a gene: 4. CDR1 and CDR2 (germline): SGHDT, YYEEEE. The CDR3 contains 14 residues.

As concerns this clone: Other DNA variants within this sample encode the same CDR3. J is TRBJ1-5 and V is TRBV19; the D gene is possibly TRBD1 (5 bases). The CDR3 is 15 amino acids. The germline gives CDR1 LNHDA, CDR2 SQIVND (reference sequence). Trimming stripped 3 bases from V and 1 base from J, with 10 bases between. For the CDR3, the DNA is TGTGCCAGTAGTATTGCCGCAGGGAGCAATCAGCCCCAGCATTTT. Its protein is CASSIAAGSNQPQHF.

J is TRBJ1-1 and V is TRBV14; perhaps TRBD1 as D (5 bases). V dropped 1 base and J dropped 4 bases, with 16 bases sitting between them. CDR3 length: 16 amino acids. Looked up from germline, CDR1 is SGHDN and CDR2 is FVKESK. This CDR3 is CASSQGPRQYPTEAFF. The CDR3 DNA reads as TGTGCCAGCAGCCAAGGGCCACGACAGTACCCCACTGAAGCTTTCTTT.

The chain uses TRBV5-6 and TRBJ1-5, with D tentatively TRBD1 (5 bases). The CDR3 has 16 amino acids. From germline, CDR1 is SGHDT and CDR2 YYEEEE. The ends were cut back, 4 bases at V and 3 bases at J, with 17 bases in the middle. The chain's CDR3 is CASSNPGWNANQPQHF. The CDR3, as DNA: TGTGCCAGCAGCAACCCAGGGTGGAACGCCAATCAGCCCCAGCATTTT. The whole variable domain, filled in from reference TRBV5-6 and TRBJ1-5, reads DAGVTQSPTHLIKTRGQQVTLRCSPKSGHDTVSWYQQALGQGPQFIFQYYEEEERQRGNFPDRFSGHQFPNYSSELNVNALLLGDSALYLCASSNPGWNANQPQHFGDGTRLSIL.